Listed below are T cell receptor beta chains from one sample, sequenced in a study of cytomegalovirus exposure and HLA in healthy donors. The repertoire was sequenced with immunoSEQ multiplex PCR; TCRdb's copy has only in-frame clones and lacks some. In the table there are 54,000 or so clones, around three fifths of which are singletons. Sequenced: PBMCs. Receptors were obtained from a human donor in good health. Each CDR3 is given with its conserved first and last residue. The D gene is left open where the match is weak. Some rows mark clone size as missing; the rest say once, few, many or name a class of expanded clone.

CDR3 DNA: TGCGCCAGCAGCCAAGGCCCGACAGGGGCCTACGAGCAGTACTTC
CDR3 protein: CASSQGPTGAYEQYF
D gene: TRBD1
clone size: .
V gene: TRBV4-1
J gene: TRBJ2-7

CDR3 DNA: TGTGCCTGGCAGACGGCGGGGACCCAGTACTTC
CDR3 protein: CAWQTAGTQYF
D gene: .
clone size: .
V gene: TRBV30
J gene: TRBJ2-5

CDR3 DNA: TGTGCCAGCGGGGGACAGGGGTACGAGCAGTACTTC
CDR3 protein: CASGGQGYEQYF
D gene: TRBD1
clone size: few
V gene: TRBV14
J gene: TRBJ2-7

CDR3 DNA: TGCGCCAGCAGCTTGGAGGGGCAGGTTAATGAAAAACTGTTTTTT
CDR3 protein: CASSLEGQVNEKLFF
D gene: .
clone size: .
V gene: TRBV5-1
J gene: TRBJ1-4

CDR3 DNA: TGTGCCAGCAGCCCCGACACCGGTGAAGCTTTCTTT
CDR3 protein: CASSPDTGEAFF
D gene: .
clone size: .
V gene: TRBV7-9
J gene: TRBJ1-1

CDR3 DNA: TGTGCCAGCACCGGGTCACTCAAAAACACTGAAGCTTTCTTT
CDR3 protein: CASTGSLKNTEAFF
D gene: .
clone size: .
V gene: TRBV2
J gene: TRBJ1-1

CDR3 DNA: TGTGCCAGCAGCCGGACAGGGGGCGGCTACAATGAGCAGTTCTTC
CDR3 protein: CASSRTGGGYNEQFF
D gene: TRBD1
clone size: .
V gene: TRBV5-4
J gene: TRBJ2-1

CDR3 DNA: TGTGCCTGGACAGGGGTTCGAACTGAAGCTTTCTTT
CDR3 protein: CAWTGVRTEAFF
D gene: .
clone size: .
V gene: TRBV30
J gene: TRBJ1-1

CDR3 DNA: TGCGCCAGCAGCCCGTTAGGGGGGGCGTACACTGAAGCTTTCTTT
CDR3 protein: CASSPLGGAYTEAFF
D gene: .
clone size: .
V gene: TRBV4-1
J gene: TRBJ1-1

CDR3 DNA: TGTGCCAGCAGTGCAAGGACAGGGTCTGGAAACACCATATATTTT
CDR3 protein: CASSARTGSGNTIYF
D gene: TRBD1
clone size: .
V gene: TRBV2
J gene: TRBJ1-3

CDR3 DNA: TGTGCCAGCAGCTATTTGGGGGGCCAAGAGACCCAGTACTTC
CDR3 protein: CASSYLGGQETQYF
D gene: .
clone size: few
V gene: TRBV11-2
J gene: TRBJ2-5

CDR3 DNA: TGTGCCAGCACTCAATTAGCGGGGGCCTCAAATGAGCAGTTCTTC
CDR3 protein: CASTQLAGASNEQFF
D gene: TRBD2
clone size: .
V gene: TRBV27
J gene: TRBJ2-1

CDR3 DNA: TGTGCCACCAGCAGAGATCAGTCGAAAAGTGAGCAGTTCTTC
CDR3 protein: CATSRDQSKSEQFF
D gene: .
clone size: .
V gene: TRBV15
J gene: TRBJ2-1

CDR3 DNA: TGTGCCAGTAGCGAGAGGACAGTTTATGGCTACACCTTC
CDR3 protein: CASSERTVYGYTF
D gene: .
clone size: medium-sized
V gene: TRBV19
J gene: TRBJ1-2

CDR3 DNA: TGCGCCAGCAGCTTGGGCGGGAGCTCTGGAAACACCATATATTTT
CDR3 protein: CASSLGGSSGNTIYF
D gene: .
clone size: .
V gene: TRBV5-1
J gene: TRBJ1-3

CDR3 DNA: TGTGCCAGCAGGCCCCGGGACTGGATAGAGGATGAGCAGTTCTTC
CDR3 protein: CASRPRDWIEDEQFF
D gene: .
clone size: once
V gene: TRBV6-5
J gene: TRBJ2-1

CDR3 DNA: TGTGCCAGCTCGGGACAGGCGAACACCGGGGAGCTGTTTTTT
CDR3 protein: CASSGQANTGELFF
D gene: TRBD1
clone size: .
V gene: TRBV19
J gene: TRBJ2-2

CDR3 DNA: TGTGCCAGCAGCGGGGGGGGGCCATCCTACAATGAGCAGTTCTTC
CDR3 protein: CASSGGGPSYNEQFF
D gene: .
clone size: few
V gene: TRBV9
J gene: TRBJ2-1

CDR3 DNA: TGTGCCAGCAGCCACCCAGGAGGACAAGAGACCCAGTACTTC
CDR3 protein: CASSHPGGQETQYF
D gene: .
clone size: .
V gene: TRBV5-4
J gene: TRBJ2-5

CDR3 DNA: TGCGCCAGCAGCCAAGTAGCGGAGAGTCGCGGGGAGCTGTTTTTT
CDR3 protein: CASSQVAESRGELFF
D gene: .
clone size: .
V gene: TRBV4-3
J gene: TRBJ2-2

CDR3 DNA: TGTGCCAGCAGTGAACCACGAGACAAGTCAAGCTACACCTTC
CDR3 protein: CASSEPRDKSSYTF
D gene: .
clone size: .
V gene: TRBV25-1
J gene: TRBJ1-2

CDR3 DNA: TGTGCCAGCAGCTTAGGTTTCCCCTATGAGCAGTTCTTC
CDR3 protein: CASSLGFPYEQFF
D gene: .
clone size: few
V gene: TRBV11-2
J gene: TRBJ2-1

CDR3 DNA: TGTGCCAGCTCACCAGGCGGCGGGGATACGCAGTATTTT
CDR3 protein: CASSPGGGDTQYF
D gene: .
clone size: .
V gene: TRBV18
J gene: TRBJ2-3

CDR3 DNA: TGTGCCTGGAGGGACAGGGTCAAGACCCAGTACTTC
CDR3 protein: CAWRDRVKTQYF
D gene: TRBD1
clone size: .
V gene: TRBV30
J gene: TRBJ2-5

CDR3 DNA: TGTGCCAGCAGCTTCCAGTCGAACACCGGGGAGCTGTTTTTT
CDR3 protein: CASSFQSNTGELFF
D gene: .
clone size: .
V gene: TRBV7-2
J gene: TRBJ2-2

CDR3 DNA: TGCGCCAGCAGTCTACTAGCGGGGGGCCAGAACGAGCAGTACTTC
CDR3 protein: CASSLLAGGQNEQYF
D gene: TRBD2
clone size: few
V gene: TRBV10-1
J gene: TRBJ2-7

CDR3 DNA: TGTGCCAGCAGTGTTCAGACAACTAATGAAAAACTGTTTTTT
CDR3 protein: CASSVQTTNEKLFF
D gene: .
clone size: .
V gene: TRBV2
J gene: TRBJ1-4

CDR3 DNA: TGCGCCAGCAGCCAAGATTGGGACAGGGGCAATCAGCCCCAGCATTTT
CDR3 protein: CASSQDWDRGNQPQHF
D gene: TRBD1
clone size: .
V gene: TRBV4-3
J gene: TRBJ1-5

CDR3 DNA: TGCGCCAGCACCCGGGCTAGCGGGGGGGCCCGCTCCTACAATGAGCAGTTCTTC
CDR3 protein: CASTRASGGARSYNEQFF
D gene: TRBD2
clone size: few
V gene: TRBV10-2
J gene: TRBJ2-1

CDR3 DNA: TGCGCCAGCAGCTGGACAGGAAGCTCCTATAATTCACCCCTCCACTTT
CDR3 protein: CASSWTGSSYNSPLHF
D gene: TRBD1
clone size: .
V gene: TRBV5-1
J gene: TRBJ1-6

CDR3 DNA: TGTGCCAGCAGCCCAGAACAGGGAAGTGGGGAGCAGTACTTC
CDR3 protein: CASSPEQGSGEQYF
D gene: .
clone size: .
V gene: TRBV5-4
J gene: TRBJ2-7

CDR3 DNA: TGTGCCAGCTCCAACAGTATCAATCAGCCCCAGCATTTT
CDR3 protein: CASSNSINQPQHF
D gene: .
clone size: few
V gene: TRBV14
J gene: TRBJ1-5

CDR3 DNA: TGTGCCAGCGACAGCGGGGGGAACACCGGGGAGCTGTTTTTT
CDR3 protein: CASDSGGNTGELFF
D gene: TRBD2
clone size: few
V gene: TRBV6-6
J gene: TRBJ2-2

CDR3 DNA: TGTGCCAGCAGTTACACAGGGACGCATCAGCCCCAGCATTTT
CDR3 protein: CASSYTGTHQPQHF
D gene: .
clone size: few
V gene: TRBV27
J gene: TRBJ1-5

CDR3 DNA: TGTGCCAGCAGTGCCGGACAGGGGACGAACACTGAAGCTTTCTTT
CDR3 protein: CASSAGQGTNTEAFF
D gene: TRBD1
clone size: .
V gene: TRBV2
J gene: TRBJ1-1

CDR3 DNA: TGTGCCAGCAGGCCACCTGGGGGGTTCTATGGCTACACCTTC
CDR3 protein: CASRPPGGFYGYTF
D gene: .
clone size: .
V gene: TRBV13
J gene: TRBJ1-2

CDR3 DNA: TGTGCCAGCACCTCAAACGGTAGGGGTGAGCAGTTCTTC
CDR3 protein: CASTSNGRGEQFF
D gene: .
clone size: .
V gene: TRBV6-5
J gene: TRBJ2-1

CDR3 DNA: TGTGCCAGCAGCGCCGAGGCAGGGGCCTCCTACGAGCAGTACTTC
CDR3 protein: CASSAEAGASYEQYF
D gene: .
clone size: .
V gene: TRBV7-9
J gene: TRBJ2-7

CDR3 DNA: TGTGCCAGTAGGACACAGGGGTCGAACACTGAAGCTTTCTTT
CDR3 protein: CASRTQGSNTEAFF
D gene: TRBD1
clone size: .
V gene: TRBV19
J gene: TRBJ1-1

CDR3 DNA: TGTGCCTGGAGCCGAGCAAGCTACGAGCAATACTTC
CDR3 protein: CAWSRASYEQYF
D gene: .
clone size: .
V gene: TRBV30
J gene: TRBJ2-7

CDR3 DNA: TGCGCCAGCAGCTTGGTCGTGGGAGGGGACACTGAAGCTTTCTTT
CDR3 protein: CASSLVVGGDTEAFF
D gene: .
clone size: few
V gene: TRBV5-1
J gene: TRBJ1-1

CDR3 DNA: TGTGCCAGCAGCACCCCCGGGAGAAGCTACGAGCAGTACTTC
CDR3 protein: CASSTPGRSYEQYF
D gene: .
clone size: .
V gene: TRBV13
J gene: TRBJ2-7

CDR3 DNA: TGTGCCAGCAGTCCTCTCGGCACTAGCGATGAGCAGTTCTTC
CDR3 protein: CASSPLGTSDEQFF
D gene: TRBD2
clone size: .
V gene: TRBV16
J gene: TRBJ2-1

CDR3 DNA: TGTGCCAGCAGCCCCTCCGGCGGTAGCCATGAGCAGTACTTC
CDR3 protein: CASSPSGGSHEQYF
D gene: .
clone size: .
V gene: TRBV6-6
J gene: TRBJ2-7

CDR3 DNA: TGCGCCAGCAGCCAGATCCTTACTAGCGAGTCGCGGAATGAGCAGTTCTTC
CDR3 protein: CASSQILTSESRNEQFF
D gene: TRBD2
clone size: .
V gene: TRBV4-3
J gene: TRBJ2-1

CDR3 DNA: TGCGCCAGCAGCCAAGATCGGGGAGGGACTGGGGCCAACGTCCTGACTTTC
CDR3 protein: CASSQDRGGTGANVLTF
D gene: TRBD2
clone size: .
V gene: TRBV4-3
J gene: TRBJ2-6

CDR3 DNA: TGTGCCAGCAGTCTTACAGGGGGAGTCGATGAAAAACTGTTTTTT
CDR3 protein: CASSLTGGVDEKLFF
D gene: TRBD1
clone size: .
V gene: TRBV27
J gene: TRBJ1-4

CDR3 DNA: TGTGCCAGCAGCCCCTACAGGGGCAGCTCCTACGAGCAGTACTTC
CDR3 protein: CASSPYRGSSYEQYF
D gene: TRBD1
clone size: .
V gene: TRBV7-9
J gene: TRBJ2-7

CDR3 DNA: TGTGCCAGTCGGGACAGCTACTCTGGAAACACCATATATTTT
CDR3 protein: CASRDSYSGNTIYF
D gene: TRBD1
clone size: .
V gene: TRBV19
J gene: TRBJ1-3

CDR3 DNA: TGTGCCAGCAGCTTAGAGCTTGGGCAGGGAAGGGGCTTC
CDR3 protein: CASSLELGQGRGF
D gene: .
clone size: .
V gene: TRBV7-9
J gene: TRBJ2-7

CDR3 DNA: TGTGCCAGCAGCCGCCGGGACAGCTCCTACGAGCAGTACTTC
CDR3 protein: CASSRRDSSYEQYF
D gene: TRBD1
clone size: .
V gene: TRBV7-9
J gene: TRBJ2-7

CDR3 DNA: TGTGCCAGCAGTACCCGGGACTCGACCCTCGATGAGCAGTTCTTC
CDR3 protein: CASSTRDSTLDEQFF
D gene: .
clone size: once
V gene: TRBV25-1
J gene: TRBJ2-1

CDR3 DNA: TGTGCCAGCAGTGATTCGCGGGGGGGCCGCAATGAGCAGTTCTTC
CDR3 protein: CASSDSRGGRNEQFF
D gene: TRBD2
clone size: .
V gene: TRBV2
J gene: TRBJ2-1